This record looks at one T cell receptor (beta chain) sequence and its context. Its antigen remains unknown. The data were obtained in a study of T cell responses to AZD1222 COVID-19 vaccine. This CDR3 comprises 18 residues. TCRdb keeps only in-frame clones here, not all; method: immunoSEQ multiplex PCR. The repertoire holds about 140,000 clones, with more than 90% as singletons. Regarding the study as a whole: There were repertoire samples only from the period after the peak T cell response.

The input for sequencing was peripheral blood, taken on day 0 of AZD1222 vaccination. The TCR was taken from an adult in good health. The chain joins TRBV21-1 to TRBJ1-1. TRBV21-1 is given as a pseudogene. The CDR3 nucleotides are TGTGCCAGCAGCAAAAGGGACCCCGGGACCCACTTGGACACTGAAGCTTTCTTT. It encodes CASSKRDPGTHLDTEAFF.